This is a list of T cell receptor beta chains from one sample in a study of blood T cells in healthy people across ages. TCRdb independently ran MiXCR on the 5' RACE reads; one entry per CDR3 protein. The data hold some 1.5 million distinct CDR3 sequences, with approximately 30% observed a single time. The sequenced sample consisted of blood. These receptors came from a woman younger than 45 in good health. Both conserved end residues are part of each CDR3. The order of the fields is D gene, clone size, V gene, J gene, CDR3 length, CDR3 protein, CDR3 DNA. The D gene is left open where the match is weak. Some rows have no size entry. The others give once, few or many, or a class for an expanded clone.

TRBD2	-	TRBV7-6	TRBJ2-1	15	CASSLWGGRGNEQFF	TGTGCCAGCAGCTTATGGGGGGGTCGAGGGAATGAGCAGTTCTTC
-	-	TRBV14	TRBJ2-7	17	CASSSHPGSFGSYEQYF	TGTGCCAGCAGCTCCCATCCGGGCTCCTTTGGGTCCTACGAGCAGTACTTC
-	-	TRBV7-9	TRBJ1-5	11	CASSSTTIQHF	TGTGCCAGCAGCTCTACGACCATCCAGCATTTT
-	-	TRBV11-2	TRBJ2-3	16	CASSFVGGPTTDTQYF	TGTGCCAGCAGCTTTGTCGGGGGACCAACCACAGATACGCAGTATTTT
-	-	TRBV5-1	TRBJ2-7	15	CASSLAVRGVGEQYF	TGCGCCAGCAGCTTGGCCGTCAGGGGGGTAGGGGAGCAGTACTTC
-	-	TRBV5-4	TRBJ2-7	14	CASSLRHEGYEQYF	TGTGCCAGCAGCTTGCGGCACGAGGGCTACGAGCAGTACTTC
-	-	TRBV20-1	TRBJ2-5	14	CSARDVRDLNIQYF	TGCAGTGCTAGAGACGTCCGGGACTTAAATATCCAGTACTTC
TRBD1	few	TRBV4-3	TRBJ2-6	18	CASSPSDRVLSGANVLTF	TGCGCCAGCAGCCCCTCCGACAGGGTCCTCTCTGGGGCCAACGTCCTGACTTTC
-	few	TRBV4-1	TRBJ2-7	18	CASSPDTFPRGSSYEQYF	TGCGCCAGCAGCCCGGACACCTTCCCCCGGGGGAGCTCCTACGAGCAGTACTTC
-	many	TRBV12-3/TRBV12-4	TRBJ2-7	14	CASSTTRGPYEQYF	TGTGCCAGCAGTACGACTAGGGGCCCCTACGAGCAGTACTTC
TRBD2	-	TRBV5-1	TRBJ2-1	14	CASSLGLAGEGEFF	TGCGCCAGCAGCTTGGGACTAGCGGGAGAAGGGGAGTTCTTC
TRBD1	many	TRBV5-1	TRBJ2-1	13	CASSWGQANEQFF	TGCGCCAGCAGCTGGGGACAGGCCAATGAGCAGTTCTTC
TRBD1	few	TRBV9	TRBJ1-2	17	CASSVGVRTGWADGYTF	TGTGCCAGCAGCGTTGGAGTTCGGACAGGATGGGCAGATGGCTACACCTTC
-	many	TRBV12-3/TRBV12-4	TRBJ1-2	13	CASSSWTEYGYTF	TGTGCCAGCAGTTCCTGGACAGAGTATGGCTACACCTTC
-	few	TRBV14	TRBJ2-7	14	CASSLGTYPYEQYF	TGTGCCAGCAGCCTCGGGACTTACCCCTACGAGCAGTACTTC
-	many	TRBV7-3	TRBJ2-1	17	CASSGGRGGHAYNEQFF	TGTGCCAGCTCCGGGGGGAGGGGGGGTCACGCCTACAATGAGCAGTTCTTC
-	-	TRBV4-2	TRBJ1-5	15	CASSPLPGGDQPQHF	TGTGCCAGCAGTCCACTACCAGGTGGAGATCAGCCCCAGCATTTT
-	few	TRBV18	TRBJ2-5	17	CASSRAVSGTLQETQYF	TGTGCCAGCTCACGCGCGGTGTCTGGGACCCTCCAAGAGACCCAGTACTTC
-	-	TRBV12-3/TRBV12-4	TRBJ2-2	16	CASRLLGGVDTGELFF	TGTGCCAGCAGACTCCTAGGGGGGGTGGACACCGGGGAGCTGTTTTTT
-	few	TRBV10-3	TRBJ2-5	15	CAISGKDPGRETQYF	TGTGCCATCAGTGGAAAGGACCCGGGGAGGGAGACCCAGTACTTC
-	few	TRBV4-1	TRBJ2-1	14	CASSQVGPGNEQFF	TGCGCCAGCAGCCAAGTTGGACCGGGCAATGAGCAGTTCTTC
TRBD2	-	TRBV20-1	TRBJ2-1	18	CSARDLMGSGRPGDEQFF	TGCAGTGCTAGAGATCTTATGGGAAGCGGGAGGCCAGGGGATGAGCAGTTCTTC
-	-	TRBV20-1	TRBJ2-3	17	CSASSAGALLGTDTQYF	TGCAGTGCTAGCAGCGCGGGGGCGTTATTAGGGACAGATACGCAGTATTTT
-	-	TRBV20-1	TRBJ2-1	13	CSASLPGYNEQFF	TGCAGTGCCTCTCTCCCTGGATATAATGAGCAGTTCTTC
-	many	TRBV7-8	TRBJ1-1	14	CASSLSWRDTEAFF	TGTGCCAGCAGCTTAAGTTGGCGGGACACTGAAGCTTTCTTT
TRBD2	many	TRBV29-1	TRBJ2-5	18	CSVVFGLAGVDHQETQYF	TGCAGCGTTGTTTTTGGTCTAGCGGGAGTGGATCACCAAGAGACCCAGTACTTC
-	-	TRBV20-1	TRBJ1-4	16	CSASTAGVGRGKKLFF	TGCAGTGCCAGTACTGCCGGAGTGGGGCGGGGGAAAAAACTGTTTTTT
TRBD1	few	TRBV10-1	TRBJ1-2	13	CASSLDRDHGYTF	TGCGCCAGCAGCTTGGACAGGGATCATGGCTACACCTTC
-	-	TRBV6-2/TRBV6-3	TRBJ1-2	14	CASSPRAAGHGYTF	TGTGCCAGCAGTCCTCGCGCGGCAGGGCATGGCTACACCTTC
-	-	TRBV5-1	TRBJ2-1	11	CASSLGSGQFF	TGCGCCAGCAGCTTGGGTAGTGGGCAGTTCTTC
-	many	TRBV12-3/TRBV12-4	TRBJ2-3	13	CASKNQNTDTQYF	TGTGCCAGCAAGAACCAAAACACAGATACGCAGTATTTT
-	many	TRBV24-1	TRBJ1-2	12	CATRDENYGYTF	TGTGCCACCCGGGATGAAAACTATGGCTACACCTTC
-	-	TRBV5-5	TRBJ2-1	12	CASSQVGGGLFF	TGTGCCAGCAGTCAAGTTGGGGGAGGTTTGTTCTTC
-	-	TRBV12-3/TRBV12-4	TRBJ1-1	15	CASSRFQGTVTEAFF	TGTGCCAGCAGTAGATTTCAGGGGACGGTAACTGAAGCTTTCTTT
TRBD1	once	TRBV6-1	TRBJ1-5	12	CATWDRPQPQHF	TGTGCCACCTGGGACAGACCTCAGCCCCAGCATTTT
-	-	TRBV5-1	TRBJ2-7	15	CASSYFRGDSYEQYF	TGCGCCAGCAGCTACTTCAGGGGGGACTCCTACGAGCAGTACTTC
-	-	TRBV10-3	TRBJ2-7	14	CAISGQGGSGEQYF	TGTGCCATCAGTGGACAGGGAGGGAGCGGAGAGCAGTACTTC
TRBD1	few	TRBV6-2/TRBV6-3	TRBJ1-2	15	CASSNARGHLYGYTF	TGTGCCAGCAGCAATGCCAGGGGGCACCTCTATGGCTACACCTTC
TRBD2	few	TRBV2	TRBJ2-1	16	CASSDVAGGLNNEQFF	TGTGCCAGCAGTGATGTAGCGGGGGGCTTGAACAATGAGCAGTTCTTC
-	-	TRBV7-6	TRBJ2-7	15	CASSVRGPKASAQYF	TGTGCCAGCAGCGTCCGGGGCCCCAAGGCGTCCGCGCAGTACTTC
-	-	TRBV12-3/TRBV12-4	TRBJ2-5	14	CASRSDAVQETQYF	TGTGCCTCCAGGAGCGATGCGGTCCAAGAGACCCAGTACTTC
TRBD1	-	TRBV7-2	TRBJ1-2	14	CASSPQGTGTGYTF	TGTGCCAGCAGCCCCCAAGGGACAGGGACTGGCTACACCTTC
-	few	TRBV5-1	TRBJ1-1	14	CASSLMATLTEAFF	TGCGCCAGCAGCTTGATGGCGACCTTAACTGAAGCTTTCTTT
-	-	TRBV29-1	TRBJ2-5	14	CSAEGGRDQETQYF	TGCAGTGCTGAAGGGGGTCGCGATCAAGAGACCCAGTACTTC
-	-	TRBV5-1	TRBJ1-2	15	CASSQRFAEAPGYTF	TGCGCCAGCAGCCAACGCTTTGCGGAGGCCCCTGGCTACACCTTC
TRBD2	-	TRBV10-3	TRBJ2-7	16	CAISDPPRGSSYEQYF	TGTGCCATCAGTGATCCCCCGCGGGGGAGCTCCTACGAGCAGTACTTC
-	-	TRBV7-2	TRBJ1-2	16	CASTRNTGTPNYGYTF	TGTGCCAGCACCAGAAACACCGGGACACCGAACTATGGCTACACCTTC
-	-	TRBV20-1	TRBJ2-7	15	CSARVPGGSSYEQYF	TGCAGTGCTAGAGTCCCCGGAGGGAGCTCCTACGAGCAGTACTTC